These 30 T cell receptor beta chains share one sample of origin, sequenced in a study of human T cells and chemical hapten exposure (dated by TCRdb to the early 2020s). The receptor library was made with RACE. Sequenced on a NextSeq 500. The public reads were reanalyzed by TCRdb: fastp trimming at Q25, MiXCR alignment, in-frame beta chains only. CDR3 protein sequences are deduplicated, and each keeps its most common genes and DNA. The sample contains more than 250,000 distinct CDR3 sequences, almost 8% of them found a single time. The ten largest clones add up to 1.2% of the sample. This sample's time point label indicates: pre-sensitization, week 0. Interpreted using the paper, the treatment or condition label stands for: therapeutic diphenylcyclopropenone sensitization with weekly scalp DPC. The specimen was whole blood, collected in connection with sensitization to the hapten diphenylcyclopropenone (DPC). The receptor set was obtained from a man between 18 and 35 years old with alopecia areata. Some clones in this sample may be carry-over from other donors' samples.

This clonotype was seen a few times. V gene TRBV7-9 combines with J gene TRBJ2-2; D unclear. V lost 2 bases and J 2 bases, leaving 6 bases between the germline ends. This CDR3 contains 14 residues. Germline loops: CDR1 SEHNR, CDR2 FQNEAQ (reference sequence). The CDR3 is CASSLYLNTGELFF. The CDR3 nucleotides read TGTGCCAGCAGCTTATATCTTAACACCGGGGAGCTGTTTTTT. Full variable domain (remainder filled in from reference TRBV7-9 and TRBJ2-2): DTGVSQNPRHKITKRGQNVTFRCDPISEHNRLYWYRQTLGQGPEFLTYFQNEAQLEKSRLLSDRFSAERPKGSFSTLEIQRTEQGDSAMYLCASSLYLNTGELFFGEGSRLTVL.

This clonotype was counted many times. This CDR3 reads CAISEGAGNSPLHF. The CDR3 nucleotides are TGTGCCATCAGTGAAGGGGCTGGGAATTCACCCCTCCACTTT. This sequence joins TRBV10-3 and TRBJ1-6, with TRBD1 as a possible D gene (5 bases). The V gene lost 3 bases and the J gene lost 7 bases, with 10 bases spanning the gap. The CDR3 sequence is 14 residues long. CDR1 and CDR2 (germline): ENHRY, SYGVKD.

The chain couples TRBV20-1 to TRBJ2-4; either TRBD1 or TRBD2 may fit D (5 bases each). V lost 2 bases and J 3 bases, leaving 17 bases between the germline ends. The germline CDR1 and CDR2 sequences are DFQATT and SNEGSKA (reference sequence). The CDR3 sequence is 16 residues long. The CDR3 nucleotides are TGCAGTGCTAGAAGGGGCAGGGAGCTAGGCAAAAACATTCAGTACTTC. This codes for CSARRGRELGKNIQYF.

V is TRBV2 and J is TRBJ2-7; D perhaps matches TRBD1 (6 bases). This CDR3 has 14 residues. Germline V CDR1 and CDR2: SNHLY, FYNNEI. Trimming took off 6 bases at V and 2 bases at J, with 14 bases between the two ends. This CDR3 is CASSTSRTAYEQYV. CDR3 DNA sequence: TGTGCCAGCAGCACCTCACGGACAGCCTACGAGCAGTACGTC.

In this sample, this clonotype turned up a few times. Written as DNA, the CDR3 is TGTGCCAGCAGCCCCAATGAGGGAACCTTTAGCAATCAGCCCCAGCATTTT. Translating gives CASSPNEGTFSNQPQHF. The V call is TRBV4-2, the J call TRBJ1-5; the D is unclear. Trimming stripped 4 bases from V and 0 bases from J, with 16 bases between. The CDR3 has 17 amino acids. The germline gives CDR1 LGHNA, CDR2 YNFKEQ.

J is TRBJ2-5 and V is TRBV5-1; the D gene is possibly TRBD2 (5 bases). This CDR3 is 15 amino acids long. Trimming removed 1 base at V and 2 bases at J, with 12 bases between. Germline assignment: CDR1 SGHRS and CDR2 YFSETQ. In DNA form, the CDR3 reads TGCGCCAGCAGCTTGCAAGTTAGCGCACAAGAGACCCAGTACTTC. It codes for CASSLQVSAQETQYF.

V gene TRBV28 combines with J gene TRBJ1-4; D call uncertain. Germline loops: CDR1 MDHEN, CDR2 SYDVKM. The CDR3 extends over 18 amino acids. V lost 6 bases to trimming and J lost 0 bases, with 20 bases between them. The CDR3 spells CASSPPAPGPATNEKLFF. As DNA, the CDR3 is TGTGCCAGCAGCCCACCAGCGCCCGGGCCTGCAACTAATGAAAAACTGTTTTTT.

This clonotype came up many times. J is TRBJ1-1 and V is TRBV3-1, with TRBD1 matching over 7 bases. V lost 2 bases, J lost 4 bases, and 4 bases stayed unmatched. This CDR3 is built from 14 residues. Germline CDR1 reads LGHDT; CDR2 reads YNNKEL (reference sequence). The CDR3 protein is CASSQRGLSTEAFF. DNA of the CDR3: TGTGCCAGCAGCCAAAGGGGGCTGAGCACTGAAGCTTTCTTT. Complete variable domain (other parts from reference TRBV3-1 and TRBJ1-1): DTAVSQTPKYLVTQMGNDKSIKCEQNLGHDTMYWYKQDSKKFLKIMFSYNNKELIINETVPNRFSPKSPDKAHLNLHINSLELGDSAVYFCASSQRGLSTEAFFGQGTRLTVV.

V usage is TRBV7-7 and J usage is TRBJ2-2; the D is unclear. V dropped 3 bases and J dropped 6 bases, with 14 bases sitting between them. Germline V lookup: CDR1 SSHAT, CDR2 FNYEAQ (reference sequence). CDR3 length: 15 amino acids. CDR3 protein: CASSLTRTPPGELFF. CDR3 DNA: TGTGCCAGCAGCTTGACGAGGACCCCGCCCGGGGAGCTGTTTTTT.

This clonotype was counted at least ten times. The chain joins TRBV9 to TRBJ1-3, with D unclear. Trimming cost V 2 bases and J 0 bases, with 12 bases left between them. Germline V CDR1 and CDR2: SGDLS, YYNGEE. CDR3 size: 16 residues. The CDR3 DNA sequence: TGTGCCAGCAGCGTCAGTTTCGAGCTCTCTGGAAACACCATATATTTT. Amino acid sequence: CASSVSFELSGNTIYF.

This clonotype was detected a few times. CDR3 region: CSARDRVDIQYF. The DNA of the CDR3 is TGCAGTGCAAGGGACAGGGTGGACATTCAGTACTTC. V and J are TRBV20-1 and TRBJ2-4, with TRBD1 matching over 9 bases. V was clipped by 6 bases and J by 8 bases; unmatched bases: 5. Germline loops: CDR1 DFQATT, CDR2 SNEGSKA (reference sequence). The length of the CDR3 is 12 residues.

This rearrangement joins TRBV5-1 to TRBJ2-7; a possible D gene is TRBD1 (5 bases). Trimming removed 1 base at V and 4 bases at J, with 12 bases between. CDR3 length: 14 amino acids. CDR1 is SGHRS, CDR2 YFSETQ, per germline. The CDR3 here is CASSLFAGLYEQYF. CDR3 DNA: TGCGCCAGCAGCTTGTTTGCAGGGCTTTACGAGCAGTACTTC.

The V call is TRBV7-2, the J call TRBJ2-5; 8 positions agree with TRBD2. CDR1 SGHTA and CDR2 FQGNSA come from the germline V gene. CDR3 length: 13 residues. Unmatched junction bases numbered 8, after V lost 9 bases and J lost 5 bases. The CDR3 is CASGLAITETQYF. CDR3 DNA: TGTGCCAGTGGACTAGCTATCACGGAGACCCAGTACTTC.

This clonotype showed up many times. This chain joins TRBV7-2 and TRBJ1-3; TRBD1 is a possible D gene (5 bases). CDR3 size: 15 residues. V lost 1 base to trimming and J lost 0 bases, with 7 bases between them. Looked up from germline, CDR1 is SGHTA and CDR2 is FQGNSA. CDR3 sequence: CASSLGGDSGNTIYF. DNA for the CDR3: TGTGCCAGCAGCTTAGGAGGGGACTCTGGAAACACCATATATTTT.

This clonotype occurred a few times. The rearrangement uses TRBV10-3 and TRBJ2-3; 7 positions agree with TRBD1. Germline V CDR1 and CDR2: ENHRY, SYGVKD. Trimming at V came to 5 bases and at J to 2 bases, leaving 4 bases not matched to a gene. This CDR3 has 14 residues. Here the CDR3 DNA reads TGTGCCATCAGTTTGGGGACAGACACAGATACGCAGTATTTT. This codes for CAISLGTDTDTQYF.

This clonotype came up a few times. The J gene is TRBJ2-7, the V gene TRBV20-1, with TRBD2 as a possible D gene (5 bases). The CDR3 sequence is 13 residues long. Germline V lookup: CDR1 DFQATT, CDR2 SNEGSKA (reference sequence). V shed 3 bases and J shed 2 bases, with 11 bases lying between them. In DNA, the CDR3 is TGCAGTGCTAGTGATGGGAGAACCTACGAGCAGTACTTC. The encoded protein is CSASDGRTYEQYF.

There are many counts of this clonotype. DNA of the CDR3: TGCAGCGTTGAAGAAGGGGCAGGCATCTATGGCTACACCTTC. Translation: CSVEEGAGIYGYTF. This chain links TRBV29-1 with TRBJ1-2; D possibly corresponds to TRBD1 (5 bases). CDR1 and CDR2 (germline): SQVTM, ANQGSEA. With 0 bases removed from V and 4 bases from J, the gap between germline ends came to 12 bases. The CDR3 length is 14 residues.

There are a few counts of this clonotype. The genes are TRBV7-6 and TRBJ2-2, with 7 bases lining up with TRBD1. The CDR3 has 14 residues. With V trimmed by 5 bases and J by 5 bases, 5 bases remained unmatched. CDR1 and CDR2 (germline): SGHVS, FNYEAQ. CDR3 protein: CASSATGVTGELFF. DNA for the CDR3: TGTGCCAGCAGCGCTACAGGGGTGACCGGGGAGCTGTTTTTT.

The table lists this clonotype with many counts. The chain has TRBV12-3 or TRBV12-4 and TRBJ1-5; D may be TRBD1 (5 bases). Trimming removed 3 bases from V and 5 bases from J, with 11 bases in between. There are 14 residues in the CDR3. The CDR3: CASSFGGTYQPQHF. The CDR3 DNA reads as TGTGCCAGCAGTTTTGGTGGGACCTATCAGCCCCAGCATTTT.

The CDR3 region has the DNA TGTGCCAGCAGTGTGCAACAGGGGTTCCCCTACAATGAGCAGTTCTTC. Translated: CASSVQQGFPYNEQFF. J is TRBJ2-1 and V is TRBV28, with 7 bases matching TRBD1. Germline assignment: CDR1 MDHEN and CDR2 SYDVKM. The CDR3 runs 16 residues. J was trimmed by 2 bases and V by 5 bases; bases with no gene match: 9.

This clonotype has a single count. This sequence joins TRBV2 and TRBJ2-1, with 13 bases fitting TRBD2. Trimming removed 5 bases from V and 10 bases from J; junction bases left unmatched: 11. Per germline, CDR1 SNHLY and CDR2 FYNNEI. The CDR3 is made up of 16 amino acids. CDR3 region: CASSPVTSGGFKEQFF. DNA of the CDR3: TGTGCCAGCAGTCCTGTGACTAGCGGGGGGTTTAAAGAGCAGTTCTTC. Complete variable domain (other parts from reference TRBV2 and TRBJ2-1): EPEVTQTPSHQVTQMGQEVILRCVPISNHLYFYWYRQILGQKVEFLVSFYNNEISEKSEIFDDQFSVERPDGSNFTLKIRSTKLEDSAMYFCASSPVTSGGFKEQFFGPGTRLTVL.

The sample holds many counts of this clonotype. The chain links TRBV9 to TRBJ2-7; the D is unclear. The germline gives CDR1 SGDLS, CDR2 YYNGEE. The CDR3 loop spans 16 amino acids. Trimming pared 0 bases from V and 4 bases from J, leaving 17 bases between. The DNA of the CDR3 is TGTGCCAGCAGCGTAGTCCCTCATGAGTCAAGGTACGAGCAGTACTTC. It codes for CASSVVPHESRYEQYF.

This chain uses TRBV27 with TRBJ2-6, with D possibly TRBD2 on 5 matching bases. V was trimmed by 2 bases and J by 0 bases, leaving 11 bases between them. Germline V gene lookup returns CDR1 MNHEY and CDR2 SMNVEV (reference sequence). This CDR3 has 17 residues. This chain's CDR3 is CASSLAGLTSGANVLTF. For the CDR3, the DNA is TGTGCCAGCAGTTTAGCGGGCCTGACCTCTGGGGCCAACGTCCTGACTTTC.

The chain couples TRBV29-1 to TRBJ2-1, with D perhaps TRBD1 (5 bases). The CDR3 is made up of 14 amino acids. Trimming pared 5 bases from V and 0 bases from J, leaving 11 bases between. CDR1 is SQVTM, CDR2 ANQGSEA, per germline. This CDR3 reads CSVRTPSSYNEQFF. In DNA form, the CDR3 reads TGCAGCGTTCGGACACCAAGCTCCTACAATGAGCAGTTCTTC.

This clonotype was counted between two and nine times. The chain has TRBV7-9 and TRBJ1-4; D not certain. The V end lost 8 bases, the J end lost 0 bases, and 19 bases lay between the germline ends. Germline CDR1 reads SEHNR; CDR2 reads FQNEAQ (reference sequence). The CDR3 extends over 17 amino acids. The CDR3: CASEGIEDGPTNEKLFF. The CDR3 bases are TGTGCCAGCGAAGGGATAGAGGACGGCCCAACTAATGAAAAACTGTTTTTT.

This clonotype has a handful of counts. The chain links TRBV5-5 to TRBJ2-7; D tentatively fits TRBD1 or TRBD2 (5 bases each). V lost 2 bases and J lost 3, with 15 bases in between. This CDR3 spans 15 amino acids. Germline V gene data show CDR1 as SGHKS and CDR2 as YYEKEE (reference sequence). The CDR3: CASSFGPGPLYEQYV. CDR3 bases: TGTGCCAGCAGCTTCGGCCCGGGGCCACTCTACGAGCAGTACGTC.

Only a few counts were recorded for this clonotype. The V call is TRBV15, the J call TRBJ1-2; 7 nucleotides agree with TRBD1. This CDR3 region has 15 residues. The germline gives CDR1 LNHNV, CDR2 YYDKDF (reference sequence). V dropped 5 bases and J dropped 4; count of bases not matched to a gene: 10. CDR3 nucleotide sequence: TGTGCCACCAGCGGACGGGACAGCTCAATCTATGGCTACACCTTC. As protein: CATSGRDSSIYGYTF.

The rearrangement links TRBV6-6 to TRBJ2-7; D perhaps matches TRBD1 (7 bases). CDR1 and CDR2 (germline): MNHNY, SVGAGI (reference sequence). V was pared by 4 bases and J by 5 bases, with 18 bases between. The CDR3 consists of 15 residues. The CDR3 sequence: CASSFAPQGRNEQYF. The CDR3 DNA is TGTGCCAGCAGTTTCGCTCCACAGGGGAGGAACGAGCAGTACTTC.

The gene calls are TRBV18 and TRBJ2-1, with unresolved D. The V end lost 2 bases, the J end lost 0 bases, and 8 bases lay between the germline ends. Germline V gene data show CDR1 as KGHSH and CDR2 as LQKENI. There are 15 residues in the CDR3. The CDR3 DNA is TGTGCCAGCTCACCATCGCTGAGCTCCTACAATGAGCAGTTCTTC. Protein: CASSPSLSSYNEQFF. Full variable domain (rest looked up from reference TRBV18 and TRBJ2-1): NAGVMQNPRHLVRRRGQEARLRCSPMKGHSHVYWYRQLPEEGLKFMVYLQKENIIDESGMPKERFSAEFPKEGPSILRIQQVVRGDSAAYFCASSPSLSSYNEQFFGPGTRLTVL.

This clonotype was detected ten times or more. The chain employs TRBV6-1 and TRBJ2-1; 7 bases are a match to TRBD1. The CDR3 runs to 14 residues. CDR1 is MNHNS and CDR2 is SASEGT in the germline V gene. After removal of 10 bases from V and 8 bases from J, the junction contained 14 bases not matched to a gene. CDR3 DNA: TGTGCCATATACCACAGGGGAGCTGGGGATGAGCAGTTCTTC. Its translation is CAIYHRGAGDEQFF.